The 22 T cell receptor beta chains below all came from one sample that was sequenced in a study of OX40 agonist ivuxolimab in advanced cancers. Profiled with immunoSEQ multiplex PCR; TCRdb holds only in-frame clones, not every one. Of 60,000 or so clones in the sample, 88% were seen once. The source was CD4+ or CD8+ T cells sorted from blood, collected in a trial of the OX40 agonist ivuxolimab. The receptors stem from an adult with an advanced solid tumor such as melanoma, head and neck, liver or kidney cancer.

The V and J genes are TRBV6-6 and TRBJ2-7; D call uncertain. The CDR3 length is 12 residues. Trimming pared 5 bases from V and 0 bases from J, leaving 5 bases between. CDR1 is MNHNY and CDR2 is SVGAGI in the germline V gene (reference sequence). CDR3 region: CASSESSYEQYV. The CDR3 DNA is TGTGCCAGCAGTGAGAGCTCCTACGAGCAGTACGTC.

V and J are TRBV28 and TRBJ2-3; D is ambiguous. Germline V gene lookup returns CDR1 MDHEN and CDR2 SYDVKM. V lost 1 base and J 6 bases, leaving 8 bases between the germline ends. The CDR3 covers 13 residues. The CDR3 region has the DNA TGTGCCAGCAGTTTATATAGGGCTGATACGCAGTATTTT. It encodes CASSLYRADTQYF.

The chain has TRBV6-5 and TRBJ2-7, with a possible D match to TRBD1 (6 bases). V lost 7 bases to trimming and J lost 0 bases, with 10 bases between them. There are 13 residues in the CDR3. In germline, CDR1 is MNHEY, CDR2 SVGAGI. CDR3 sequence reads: CASTQGTSYEQYF. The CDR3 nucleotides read TGTGCCAGCACCCAGGGGACCTCCTACGAGCAGTACTTC.

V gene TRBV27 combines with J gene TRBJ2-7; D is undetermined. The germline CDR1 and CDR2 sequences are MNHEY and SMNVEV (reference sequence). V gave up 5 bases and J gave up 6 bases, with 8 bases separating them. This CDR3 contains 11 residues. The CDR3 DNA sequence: TGTGCCAGCAGTCCCACGGGCGAGCAGTACGTC. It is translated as CASSPTGEQYV.

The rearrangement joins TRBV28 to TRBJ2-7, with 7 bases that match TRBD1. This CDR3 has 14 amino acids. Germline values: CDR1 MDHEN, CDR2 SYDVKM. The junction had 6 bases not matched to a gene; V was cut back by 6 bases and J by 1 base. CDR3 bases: TGTGCCAGCAGGCCCCGGGACAGTTCCTACGAGCAGTACTTC. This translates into CASRPRDSSYEQYF.

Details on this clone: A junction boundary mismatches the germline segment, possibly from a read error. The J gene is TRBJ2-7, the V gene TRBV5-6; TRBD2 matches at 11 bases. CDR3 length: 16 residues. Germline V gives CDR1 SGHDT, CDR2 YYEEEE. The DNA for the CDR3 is TGTGCCAGCAGTTTGGGTTTGGGACTAGCGGTATACGAGCAGTACTTC. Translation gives CASSLGLGLAVYEQYF.

DNA for the CDR3: TGTGCCAGCCTCGGGGAAAGTTTGCGAAACGAAAAACTGTTTTTT. It codes for CASLGESLRNEKLFF. This rearrangement joins TRBV5-4 to TRBJ1-4; D is unclear. The CDR3 is made up of 15 amino acids. CDR1 and CDR2 from the germline V gene are SGHNT and YYREEE (reference sequence). Trimming shortened V by 7 bases and J by 8 bases, and 21 bases separated the two germline ends.

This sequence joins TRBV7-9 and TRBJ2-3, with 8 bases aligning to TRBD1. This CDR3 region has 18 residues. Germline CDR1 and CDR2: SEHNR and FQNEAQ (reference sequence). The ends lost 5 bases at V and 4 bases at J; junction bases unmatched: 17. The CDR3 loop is CASSATSDRTGLPDTQYF. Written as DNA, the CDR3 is TGTGCCAGCAGCGCAACATCGGACCGGACAGGGCTCCCAGATACGCAGTATTTT.

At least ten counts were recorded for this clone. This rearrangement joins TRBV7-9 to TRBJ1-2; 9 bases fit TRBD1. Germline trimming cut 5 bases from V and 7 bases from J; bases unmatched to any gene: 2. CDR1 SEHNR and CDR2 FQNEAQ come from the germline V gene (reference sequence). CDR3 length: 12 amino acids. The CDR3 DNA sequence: TGTGCCAGCAGCGGGGGACAGGGTGGCTACACCTTC. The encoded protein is CASSGGQGGYTF.

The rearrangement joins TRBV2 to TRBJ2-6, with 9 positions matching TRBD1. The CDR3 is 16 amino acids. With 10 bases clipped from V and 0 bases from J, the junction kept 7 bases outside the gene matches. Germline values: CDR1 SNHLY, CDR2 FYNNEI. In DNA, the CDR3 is TGTGCCACAGTCCCGGGACAGGGCTCTGGGGCCAACGTCCTGACTTTC. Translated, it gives CATVPGQGSGANVLTF.

The CDR3 nucleotides are TGTGCCAGCAGCTTACGAATGAACACTGAAGCTTTCTTT. The encoded protein is CASSLRMNTEAFF. This chain joins TRBV7-6 and TRBJ1-1; no clear D gene. V lost 2 bases and J 0 bases, leaving 4 bases between the germline ends. In germline, CDR1 is SGHVS, CDR2 FNYEAQ. The CDR3 sequence is 13 residues long. Full variable domain (outside the CDR3, taken from reference TRBV7-6 and TRBJ1-1): GAGVSQSPRYKVTKRGQDVALRCDPISGHVSLYWYRQALGQGPEFLTYFNYEAQQDKSGLPNDRFSAERPEGSISTLTIQRTEQRDSAMYRCASSLRMNTEAFFGQGTRLTVV.

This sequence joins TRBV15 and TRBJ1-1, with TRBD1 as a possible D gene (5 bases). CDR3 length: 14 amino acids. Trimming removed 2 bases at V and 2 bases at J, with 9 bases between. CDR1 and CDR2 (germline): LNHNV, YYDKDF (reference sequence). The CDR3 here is CATSRQGGNTEAFF. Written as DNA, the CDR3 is TGTGCCACCAGCAGACAGGGCGGAAACACTGAAGCTTTCTTT.

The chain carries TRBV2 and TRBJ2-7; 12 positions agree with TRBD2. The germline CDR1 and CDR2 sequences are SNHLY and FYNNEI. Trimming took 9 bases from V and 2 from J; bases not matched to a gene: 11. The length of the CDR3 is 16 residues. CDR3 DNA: TGTGCCAGACGACTAGCGGGAGATAAAGCGGCCTACGAGCAGTACTTC. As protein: CARRLAGDKAAYEQYF.

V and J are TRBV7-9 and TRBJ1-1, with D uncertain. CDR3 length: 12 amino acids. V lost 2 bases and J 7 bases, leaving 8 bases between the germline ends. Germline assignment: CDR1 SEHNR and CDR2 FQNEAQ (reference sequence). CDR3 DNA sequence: TGTGCCAGCAGCTTATCCGCCGTTGAAGCTTTCTTT. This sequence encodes CASSLSAVEAFF.

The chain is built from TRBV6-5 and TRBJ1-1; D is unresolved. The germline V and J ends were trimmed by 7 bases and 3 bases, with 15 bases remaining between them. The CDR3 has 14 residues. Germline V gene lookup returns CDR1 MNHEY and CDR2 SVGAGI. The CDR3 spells CASNTVGMDTEAFF. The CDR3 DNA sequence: TGTGCCAGCAATACGGTAGGGATGGACACTGAAGCTTTCTTT.

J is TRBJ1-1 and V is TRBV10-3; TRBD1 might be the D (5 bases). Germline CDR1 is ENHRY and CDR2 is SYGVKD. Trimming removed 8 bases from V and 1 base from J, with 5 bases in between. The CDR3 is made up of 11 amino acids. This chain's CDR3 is CAIGGNTEAFF. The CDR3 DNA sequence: TGTGCCATCGGGGGGAACACTGAAGCTTTCTTT.

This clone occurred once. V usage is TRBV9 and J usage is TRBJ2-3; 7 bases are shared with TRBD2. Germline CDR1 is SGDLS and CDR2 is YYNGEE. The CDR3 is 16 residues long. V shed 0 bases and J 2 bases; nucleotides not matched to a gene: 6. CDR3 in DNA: TGTGCCAGCAGCGTAGGGGCGGGAGTGTTCACAGATACGCAGTATTTT. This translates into CASSVGAGVFTDTQYF.

The CDR3 spells CASSIMTDQETQYF. The CDR3 DNA reads TGTGCCAGTAGTATCATGACAGATCAAGAGACCCAGTACTTC. The chain is built from TRBV19 and TRBJ2-5; TRBD1 is a possible D gene (5 bases). This CDR3 has 14 amino acids. Trimming took 3 bases from V and 2 from J, leaving 10 bases between them. CDR1 is LNHDA and CDR2 is SQIVND in the germline V gene (reference sequence).

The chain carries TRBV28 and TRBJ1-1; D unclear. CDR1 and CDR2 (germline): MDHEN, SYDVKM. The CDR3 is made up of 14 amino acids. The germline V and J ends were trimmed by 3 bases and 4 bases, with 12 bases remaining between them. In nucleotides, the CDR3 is TGTGCCAGCAGTTTCCAGACGAGGAGCACTGAAGCTTTCTTT. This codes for CASSFQTRSTEAFF.

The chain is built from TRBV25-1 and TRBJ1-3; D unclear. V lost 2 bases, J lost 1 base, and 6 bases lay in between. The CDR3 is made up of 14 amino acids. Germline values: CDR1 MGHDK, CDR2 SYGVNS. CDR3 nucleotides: TGTGCCAGCAGTGAAGGTAGTTCTGGAAACACCATATATTTT. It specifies CASSEGSSGNTIYF.

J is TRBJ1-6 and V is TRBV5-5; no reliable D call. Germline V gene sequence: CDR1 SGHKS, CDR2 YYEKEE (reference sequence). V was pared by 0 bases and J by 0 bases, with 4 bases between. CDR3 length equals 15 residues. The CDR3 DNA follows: TGTGCCAGCAGCTTGGACCTCTCCTATAATTCACCCCTCCACTTT. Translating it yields CASSLDLSYNSPLHF.

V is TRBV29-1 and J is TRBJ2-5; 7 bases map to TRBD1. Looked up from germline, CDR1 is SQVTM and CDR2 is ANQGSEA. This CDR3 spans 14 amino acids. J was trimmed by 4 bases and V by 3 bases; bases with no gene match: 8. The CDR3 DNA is TGCAGCGTTGACGCCAGGGGGACGGGAGAGACCCAGTACTTC. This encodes CSVDARGTGETQYF. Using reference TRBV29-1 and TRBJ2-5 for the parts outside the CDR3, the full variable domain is SAVISQKPSRDICQRGTSLTIQCQVDSQVTMMFWYRQQPGQSLTLIATANQGSEATYESGFVIDKFPISRPNLTFSTLTVSNMSPEDSSIYLCSVDARGTGETQYFGPGTRLLVL.